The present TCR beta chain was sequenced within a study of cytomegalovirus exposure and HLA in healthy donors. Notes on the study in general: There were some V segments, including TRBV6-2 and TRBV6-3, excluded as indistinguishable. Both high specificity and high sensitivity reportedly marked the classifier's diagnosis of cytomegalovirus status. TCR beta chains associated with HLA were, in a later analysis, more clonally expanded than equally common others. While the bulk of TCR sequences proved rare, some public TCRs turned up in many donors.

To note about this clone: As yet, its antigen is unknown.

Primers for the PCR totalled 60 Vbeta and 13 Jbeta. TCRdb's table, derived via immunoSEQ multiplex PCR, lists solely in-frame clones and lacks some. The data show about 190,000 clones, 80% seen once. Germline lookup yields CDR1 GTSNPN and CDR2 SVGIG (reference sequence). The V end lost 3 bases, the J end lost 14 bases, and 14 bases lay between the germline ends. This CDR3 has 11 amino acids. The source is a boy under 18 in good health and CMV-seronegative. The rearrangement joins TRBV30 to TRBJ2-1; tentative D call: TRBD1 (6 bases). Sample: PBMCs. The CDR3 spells CAWRGAEEEFF. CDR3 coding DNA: TGTGCCTGGAGGGGGGCCGAAGAGGAGTTCTTC.